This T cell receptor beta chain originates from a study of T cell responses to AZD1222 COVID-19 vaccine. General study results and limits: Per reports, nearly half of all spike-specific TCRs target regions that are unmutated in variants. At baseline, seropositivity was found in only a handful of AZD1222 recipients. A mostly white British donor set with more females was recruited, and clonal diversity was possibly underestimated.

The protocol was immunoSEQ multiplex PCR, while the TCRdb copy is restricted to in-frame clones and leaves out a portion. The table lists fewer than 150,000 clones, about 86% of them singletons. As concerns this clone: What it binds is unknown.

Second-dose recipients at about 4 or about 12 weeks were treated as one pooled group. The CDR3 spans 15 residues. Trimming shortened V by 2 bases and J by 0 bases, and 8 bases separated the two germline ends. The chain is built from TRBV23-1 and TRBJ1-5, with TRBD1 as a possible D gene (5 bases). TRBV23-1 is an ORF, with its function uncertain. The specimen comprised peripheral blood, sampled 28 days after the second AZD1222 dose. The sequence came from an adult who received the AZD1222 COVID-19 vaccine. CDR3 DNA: TGCGCCAGCAGTCAAAACAGGCATAGCAATCAGCCCCAGCATTTT. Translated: CASSQNRHSNQPQHF.